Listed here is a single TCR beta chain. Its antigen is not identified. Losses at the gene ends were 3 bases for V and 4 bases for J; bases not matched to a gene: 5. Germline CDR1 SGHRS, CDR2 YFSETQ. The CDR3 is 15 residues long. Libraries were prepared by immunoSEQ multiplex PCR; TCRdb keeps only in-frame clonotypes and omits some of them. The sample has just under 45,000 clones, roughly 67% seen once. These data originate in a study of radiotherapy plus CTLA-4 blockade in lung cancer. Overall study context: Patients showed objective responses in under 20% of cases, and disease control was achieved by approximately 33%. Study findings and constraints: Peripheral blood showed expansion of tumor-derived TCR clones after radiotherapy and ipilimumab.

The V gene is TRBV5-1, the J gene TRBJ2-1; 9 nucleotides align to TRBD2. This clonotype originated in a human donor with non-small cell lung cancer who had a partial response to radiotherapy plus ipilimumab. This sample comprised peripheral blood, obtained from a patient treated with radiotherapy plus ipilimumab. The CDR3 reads CASSWGLAEYNEQFF. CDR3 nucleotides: TGCGCCAGCAGCTGGGGACTAGCTGAATACAATGAGCAGTTCTTC.